This T cell receptor beta chain was retrieved from a study of control samples from healthy donors and cancer patients. Sequencing used immunoSEQ multiplex PCR; TCRdb keeps in-frame clones, though not all of them. The table includes around 89,000 clones, 82% detected once. Germline V gives CDR1 MDHEN, CDR2 SYDVKM. The ends were cut back, 8 bases at V and 4 bases at J, with 23 bases in the middle. There are 16 residues in the CDR3. The TCR was taken from a woman in her fifties or sixties in good health. V gene TRBV28 combines with J gene TRBJ1-1, with a weak D call TRBD1 (5 bases). The sample consisted of blood. The CDR3 nucleotides read TGTGCCAGCCCCTTCTGTGGGGGATACCTGAGCACTGAAGCTTTCTTT. Translation gives CASPFCGGYLSTEAFF.